This T cell receptor beta chain was sequenced for a study of human T cells and chemical hapten exposure. The study, taken as a whole, reports: TCRs at a frequency above 1 in 1000 stayed unchanged with DPC sensitization. Versus controls, significantly more large CDR3 similarity clusters arose from expanded TCRs.

Germline loops: CDR1 MNHNY, CDR2 SVGAGI (reference sequence). The CDR3 has 18 amino acids. Trimming removed 1 base from V and 0 bases from J, with 16 bases in between. As to this clonotype: Its specificity is unknown.

The time point is: patch test 1, 2 weeks after DPC sensitization. Treatment specified: therapeutic diphenylcyclopropenone sensitization with weekly scalp DPC. Library construction involved attaching unique molecular identifiers to individual cDNA molecules, which allowed quantitative, reproducible TCR counting. From the RACE reads, TCRdb called clonotypes with MiXCR, one entry per CDR3 protein. The sample lists about 99,000 distinct CDR3 sequences, over 10% occurring once. The chain employs TRBV6-6 and TRBJ2-1; D could derive from TRBD1 or TRBD2 (5 bases each). This TCR came from a woman aged 40 to 55 with alopecia areata. Some clones in this sample may be carry-over from other donors' samples. Sequencing was performed on whole blood, taken in connection with sensitization to the hapten diphenylcyclopropenone (DPC). The CDR3 DNA follows: TGTGCCAGCAGTTACTTACCTCCGGGGCAAAGCTCCTACAATGAGCAGTTCTTC. Amino acid sequence: CASSYLPPGQSSYNEQFF.